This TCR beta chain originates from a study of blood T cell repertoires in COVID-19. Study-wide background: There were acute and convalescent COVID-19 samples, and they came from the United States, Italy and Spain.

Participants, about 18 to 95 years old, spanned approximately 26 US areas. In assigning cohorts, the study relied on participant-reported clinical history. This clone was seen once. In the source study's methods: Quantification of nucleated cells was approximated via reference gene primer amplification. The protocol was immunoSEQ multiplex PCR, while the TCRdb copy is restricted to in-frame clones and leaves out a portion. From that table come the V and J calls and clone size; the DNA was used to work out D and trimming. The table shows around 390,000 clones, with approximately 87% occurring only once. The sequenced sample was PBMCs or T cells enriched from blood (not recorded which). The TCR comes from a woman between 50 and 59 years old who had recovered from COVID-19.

CDR3 DNA sequence: TGTGCCAGCAGCTTAAGGGGTGAGCAGTTCTTC. Translation gives CASSLRGEQFF. The chain carries TRBV5-6 and TRBJ2-1; D is perhaps TRBD1 (5 bases). Trimming took 2 bases from V and 9 from J, leaving 6 bases between them. Germline V CDR1 and CDR2: SGHDT, YYEEEE. This CDR3 comprises 11 residues.